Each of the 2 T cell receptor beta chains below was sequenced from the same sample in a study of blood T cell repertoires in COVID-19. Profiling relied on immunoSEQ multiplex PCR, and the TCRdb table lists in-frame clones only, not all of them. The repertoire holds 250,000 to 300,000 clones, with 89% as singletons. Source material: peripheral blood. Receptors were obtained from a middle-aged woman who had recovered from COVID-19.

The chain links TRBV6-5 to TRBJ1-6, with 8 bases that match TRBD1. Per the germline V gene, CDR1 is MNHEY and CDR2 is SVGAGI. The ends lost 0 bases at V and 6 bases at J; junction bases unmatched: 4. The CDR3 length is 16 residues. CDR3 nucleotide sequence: TGTGCCAGCAGTTACTCGACAGGGGCCCTTAATTCACCCCTCCACTTT. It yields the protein CASSYSTGALNSPLHF.

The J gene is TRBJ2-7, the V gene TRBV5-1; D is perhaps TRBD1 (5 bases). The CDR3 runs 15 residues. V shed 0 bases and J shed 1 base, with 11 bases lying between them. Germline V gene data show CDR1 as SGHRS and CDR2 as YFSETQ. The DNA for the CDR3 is TGCGCCAGCAGCTTGGATGTGGGGCGGTCCTACGAGCAGTACTTC. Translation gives CASSLDVGRSYEQYF.